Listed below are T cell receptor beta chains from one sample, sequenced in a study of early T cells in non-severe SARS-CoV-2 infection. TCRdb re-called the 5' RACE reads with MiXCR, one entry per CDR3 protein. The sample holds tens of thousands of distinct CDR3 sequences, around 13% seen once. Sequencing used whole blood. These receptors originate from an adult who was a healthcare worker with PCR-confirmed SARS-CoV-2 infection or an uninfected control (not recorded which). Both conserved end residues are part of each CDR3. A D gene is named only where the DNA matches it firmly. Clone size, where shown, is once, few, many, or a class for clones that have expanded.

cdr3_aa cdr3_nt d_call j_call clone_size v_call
CASSYGGGPETQYF TGTGCCAGCAGTTACGGTGGGGGGCCAGAGACCCAGTACTTC - TRBJ2-5 few TRBV6-5
CASSVGPRDEKLFF TGTGCCAGCAGCGTTGGGCCGAGGGATGAAAAACTGTTTTTT - TRBJ1-4 many TRBV9
CASSRQGNDEQYF TGTGCCAGCAGCCGGCAGGGTAACGACGAGCAGTACTTC - TRBJ2-7 - TRBV3-1
CASGGGTYNEQFF TGCGCCAGCGGGGGGGGAACCTACAATGAGCAGTTCTTC TRBD2 TRBJ2-1 few TRBV4-1
CAGRTDSGNTIYF TGTGCCGGAAGGACAGACTCTGGAAACACCATATATTTT - TRBJ1-3 - TRBV30
CASSPNMGQRYEQYF TGTGCCAGTAGCCCGAACATGGGACAAAGATACGAGCAGTACTTC - TRBJ2-7 many TRBV19
CASSLLYNEQFF TGTGCCAGCAGTCTCCTCTACAATGAGCAGTTCTTC - TRBJ2-1 - TRBV12-3/TRBV12-4
CAISEESPNTEAFF TGTGCCATCAGTGAGGAAAGCCCCAACACTGAAGCTTTCTTT - TRBJ1-1 many TRBV10-3
CASSQDTMGSPLHF TGCGCCAGCAGCCAAGATACGATGGGATCACCCCTCCACTTT - TRBJ1-6 many TRBV4-1
CASSLGGGPLMLQYF TGTGCCAGCAGCTTAGGGGGCGGACCCCTAATGCTTCAGTACTTC - TRBJ2-4 - TRBV7-8
CASSEGGTVTDTQYF TGCGCCAGCAGTGAGGGGGGGACAGTTACAGATACGCAGTATTTT - TRBJ2-3 - TRBV10-1
CASSLGFGSSPLHF TGTGCCAGCAGCTTAGGATTTGGCAGTTCACCCCTCCACTTT - TRBJ1-6 few TRBV7-9
CASSAIGQGITEAFF TGTGCCAGCAGCGCCATAGGACAGGGGATCACTGAAGCTTTCTTT TRBD1 TRBJ1-1 many TRBV7-3
CASSPRQATEAFF TGTGCCAGCAGTCCCCGGCAGGCCACTGAAGCTTTCTTT - TRBJ1-1 - TRBV27
CASSSGGDQPQHF TGTGCCAGCAGTTCTGGAGGGGATCAGCCCCAGCATTTT - TRBJ1-5 - TRBV6-6
CASSTGQGNQETQYF TGTGCCAGTAGTACGGGACAGGGGAACCAAGAGACCCAGTACTTC TRBD1 TRBJ2-5 many TRBV19
CSVEGLAGDLIETQYF TGCAGCGTTGAGGGGCTAGCGGGGGACTTGATAGAGACCCAGTACTTC TRBD2 TRBJ2-5 - TRBV29-1
CASSLQGDTEAFF TGTGCCAGCTCACTTCAGGGTGACACTGAAGCTTTCTTT - TRBJ1-1 many TRBV18
CAWIKPWQGANTEAFF TGTGCCTGGATAAAGCCCTGGCAGGGGGCGAACACTGAAGCTTTCTTT TRBD1 TRBJ1-1 few TRBV30
CATSGGGVPGTQYF TGTGCCACCAGTGGAGGGGGCGTTCCAGGTACGCAGTATTTT TRBD1 TRBJ2-3 - TRBV24-1
CASSQADRSSGGYTF TGCGCCAGCAGCCAAGCGGACAGGTCGAGCGGCGGCTACACCTTC TRBD1 TRBJ1-2 many TRBV4-3
CASSPDRDREYF TGTGCCAGCAGCCCGGACCGGGACAGGGAGTACTTC TRBD1 TRBJ2-7 few TRBV5-6
CSARITGGGSYEQYF TGCAGTGCTAGGATTACAGGAGGAGGCTCCTACGAGCAGTACTTC - TRBJ2-7 many TRBV20-1
CASSGSPGREQYF TGTGCCAGCAGTGGTTCCCCTGGGCGGGAGCAGTACTTC - TRBJ2-7 many TRBV6-4
CASSYSLGDTEAFF TGTGCCAGCAGCTACTCTCTTGGGGATACTGAAGCTTTCTTT - TRBJ1-1 - TRBV6-2/TRBV6-3
CSAGGGNSPLHF TGCAGCGCGGGAGGCGGGAATTCACCCCTCCACTTT - TRBJ1-6 - TRBV29-1
CASSLIPGGVETGELFF TGTGCCAGCAGTCTTATCCCTGGCGGGGTAGAGACCGGGGAGCTGTTTTTT - TRBJ2-2 - TRBV12-3/TRBV12-4
CASSVAGGRRETQYF TGTGCCAGCAGTGTAGCGGGGGGGAGGCGGGAGACCCAGTACTTC TRBD2 TRBJ2-5 - TRBV6-1
CASSSGQARLAKNIQYF TGCGCCAGCAGCTCCGGACAGGCCCGACTAGCCAAAAACATTCAGTACTTC TRBD1 TRBJ2-4 few TRBV5-1
CASSWEAAYNEQFF TGCGCCAGCAGCTGGGAAGCGGCCTACAATGAGCAGTTCTTC - TRBJ2-1 - TRBV5-1
CASSKSGEAEAFF TGTGCCAGCAGTAAGTCAGGGGAGGCTGAAGCTTTCTTT - TRBJ1-1 many TRBV2
CASSRDRASTEAFF TGTGCCAGCAGCCGGGACAGGGCGAGCACTGAAGCTTTCTTT TRBD1 TRBJ1-1 many TRBV7-2
CASSYYRTGGGTEAFF TGTGCCAGCAGTTACTACCGGACAGGGGGGGGTACTGAAGCTTTCTTT TRBD1 TRBJ1-1 few TRBV12-3/TRBV12-4
CATGTTNTGELFF TGTGCCACCGGGACAACGAACACCGGGGAGCTGTTTTTT - TRBJ2-2 few TRBV24-1
CASSPGLAGSTDTQYF TGCGCCAGCAGCCCAGGACTAGCGGGGAGCACAGATACGCAGTATTTT TRBD2 TRBJ2-3 few TRBV5-1
CASSQVAGGHYEQFF TGTGCCAGCAGCCAGGTAGCGGGGGGGCATTATGAGCAGTTCTTC TRBD2 TRBJ2-1 - TRBV14
CASSLRTNYGYTF TGTGCCAGCAGCCTGCGAACTAACTATGGCTACACCTTC - TRBJ1-2 - TRBV5-6
CASSPDFYEQYF TGTGCCAGTAGTCCCGACTTCTACGAGCAGTACTTC - TRBJ2-7 - TRBV19
CASSMDSTDTQYF TGTGCCAGTAGTATGGACTCCACAGATACGCAGTATTTT - TRBJ2-3 few TRBV19
CASSFASFVSDTQYF TGTGCCAGCAGTTTTGCTAGCTTTGTTTCAGATACGCAGTATTTT - TRBJ2-3 many TRBV12-3/TRBV12-4
CASSRTGLSYEQYF TGTGCCAGCAGTCGCACAGGCCTCTCCTACGAGCAGTACTTC - TRBJ2-7 - TRBV6-2/TRBV6-3
CASSLAAAEAEETQYF TGTGCCAGCAGCTTGGCGGCCGCGGAGGCTGAAGAGACCCAGTACTTC - TRBJ2-5 once TRBV5-6
CASSQYQRGADTQYF TGTGCCAGCAGCCAGTATCAGCGGGGGGCAGATACGCAGTATTTT TRBD2 TRBJ2-3 - TRBV3-1
CASSSQRTSGETQYF TGTGCCAGCAGCTCTCAACGGACTAGCGGGGAGACGCAGTATTTT TRBD2 TRBJ2-3 few TRBV7-3
CASSALAGGLSGYTQYF TGTGCCAGCAGCGCCCTAGCGGGGGGGCTCTCTGGATATACGCAGTATTTT TRBD2 TRBJ2-3 few TRBV7-6
CASSALRGTGELFF TGTGCCAGCAGCGCCCTTCGAGGAACCGGGGAGCTGTTTTTT - TRBJ2-2 few TRBV11-2